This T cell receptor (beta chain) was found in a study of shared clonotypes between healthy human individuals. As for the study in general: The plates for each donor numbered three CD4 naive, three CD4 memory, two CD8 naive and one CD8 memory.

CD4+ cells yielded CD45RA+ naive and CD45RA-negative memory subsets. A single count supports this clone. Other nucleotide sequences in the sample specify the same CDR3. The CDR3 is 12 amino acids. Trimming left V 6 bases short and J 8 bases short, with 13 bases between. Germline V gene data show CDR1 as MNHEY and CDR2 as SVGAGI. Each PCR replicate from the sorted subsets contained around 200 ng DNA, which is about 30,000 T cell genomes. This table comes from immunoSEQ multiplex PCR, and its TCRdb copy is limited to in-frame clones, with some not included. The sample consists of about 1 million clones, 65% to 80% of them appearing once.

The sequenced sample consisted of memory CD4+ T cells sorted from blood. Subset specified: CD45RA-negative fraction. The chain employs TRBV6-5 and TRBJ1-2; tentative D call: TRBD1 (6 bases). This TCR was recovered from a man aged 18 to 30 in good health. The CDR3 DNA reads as TGTGCCAGCAGCCCAGGGGTTTGGGGCTACACCTTC. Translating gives CASSPGVWGYTF.